The 30 T cell receptor beta chains below were found in one sample sequenced in a study of OX40 agonist ivuxolimab in advanced cancers. Sequencing was performed with immunoSEQ multiplex PCR; in TCRdb, only in-frame clones are kept and a portion is missing. The sample has about 110,000 clones, 75% to 95% seen once. Sequenced here: CD4+ or CD8+ T cells sorted from blood, sampled in a trial of the OX40 agonist ivuxolimab. These receptor sequences come from an adult with an advanced solid tumor such as melanoma, head and neck, liver or kidney cancer.

V is TRBV9 and J is TRBJ1-6; possible D gene TRBD1, 6 bases. CDR1 is SGDLS, CDR2 YYNGEE, per germline. V was shortened by 3 bases and J by 7 bases, with 20 bases between the two germline ends. The CDR3 covers 17 residues. CDR3 sequence reads: CASSARQEGRLNSPLHF. The CDR3, as DNA: TGTGCCAGCAGCGCCCGACAGGAAGGGAGACTGAATTCACCCCTCCACTTT.

This clone was seen just once. The chain has TRBV7-8 and TRBJ1-1; D not resolved. Deletions cut 5 bases from V and 4 bases from J, with 11 bases between. Germline CDR1 is SGHVS and CDR2 is FQNEAQ. The CDR3 length is 13 residues. As DNA, the CDR3 is TGTGCCAGCAGCACCCAATACAGCACTGAAGCTTTCTTT. Translation gives CASSTQYSTEAFF.

This clone was detected once. The chain carries TRBV14 and TRBJ1-1; tentatively, D is TRBD1 (6 bases). CDR1 is SGHDN, CDR2 FVKESK, per germline. V was shortened by 8 bases and J by 1 base, with 11 bases between the two germline ends. The CDR3 sequence is 13 residues long. The CDR3 region has the DNA TGTGCCAGCGGTCGACAGGAGAACACTGAAGCTTTCTTT. This codes for CASGRQENTEAFF.

V gene TRBV7-2 combines with J gene TRBJ2-5; D not certain. Trimming left V 5 bases short and J 3 bases short, with 10 bases between. Germline V CDR1 and CDR2: SGHTA, FQGNSA. This CDR3 comprises 13 residues. CDR3 in amino acids: CASSVFSKETQYF. In DNA, the CDR3 is TGTGCCAGCAGCGTGTTCTCCAAAGAGACCCAGTACTTC.

The rearrangement joins TRBV7-9 to TRBJ1-2; weak D call: TRBD1 (5 bases). The CDR3 has 15 amino acids. Germline CDR1 reads SEHNR; CDR2 reads FQNEAQ (reference sequence). The ends were cut back, 2 bases at V and 4 bases at J, with 14 bases in the middle. The CDR3 sequence is CASSLQSPGPYGYTF. DNA for the CDR3: TGTGCCAGCAGCTTACAAAGCCCAGGGCCCTATGGCTACACCTTC.

V gene TRBV28 combines with J gene TRBJ1-2; 7 bases match TRBD1. V shed 4 bases and J 0 bases; nucleotides not matched to a gene: 11. Looked up from germline, CDR1 is MDHEN and CDR2 is SYDVKM. CDR3 length: 17 residues. CDR3: CASSSRTGATANYGYTF. The CDR3, as DNA: TGTGCCAGCAGTTCACGGACAGGTGCGACCGCTAACTATGGCTACACCTTC.

The V and J genes are TRBV9 and TRBJ1-1, with 11 bases matching TRBD1. Trimming cost V 3 bases and J 4 bases; bases outside gene matches: 5. The CDR3 contains 15 residues. Looked up from germline, CDR1 is SGDLS and CDR2 is YYNGEE. In DNA, the CDR3 is TGTGCCAGCAGCGCGGGGACAGGGGGATTCACTGAAGCTTTCTTT. Its translation: CASSAGTGGFTEAFF.

The chain couples TRBV7-2 to TRBJ2-5; tentative D call: TRBD1 (7 bases). Trimming shortened V by 5 bases and J by 2 bases, and 12 bases separated the two germline ends. This CDR3 is built from 14 residues. Germline-derived CDR1 and CDR2 are SGHTA and FQGNSA. As DNA, the CDR3 is TGTGCCAGCAGCACACAGGGGAGGCAAGAGACCCAGTACTTC. Protein sequence: CASSTQGRQETQYF.

The chain carries TRBV5-6 and TRBJ1-2; 11 nucleotides align to TRBD1. The J segment lost 8 bases and the V segment lost 0 bases, leaving 18 bases of the junction unmatched. Germline loops: CDR1 SGHDT, CDR2 YYEEEE. The CDR3 extends over 19 amino acids. This CDR3 is CASSLVYPGQGERLGGYTF. DNA of the CDR3: TGTGCCAGCAGCTTGGTCTACCCGGGACAGGGGGAACGGTTGGGAGGCTACACCTTC. The variable domain in full, with the rest retrieved from reference TRBV5-6 and TRBJ1-2, is DAGVTQSPTHLIKTRGQQVTLRCSPKSGHDTVSWYQQALGQGPQFIFQYYEEEERQRGNFPDRFSGHQFPNYSSELNVNALLLGDSALYLCASSLVYPGQGERLGGYTFGSGTRLTVV.

The chain uses TRBV29-1 and TRBJ2-5; D may be TRBD2 (7 bases). The germline gives CDR1 SQVTM, CDR2 ANQGSEA. Trimming took off 3 bases at V and 5 bases at J, with 19 bases between the two ends. CDR3 size: 15 residues. The CDR3 sequence is CSVDPLGGVPETQYF. The CDR3 region has the DNA TGCAGCGTTGACCCCTTAGGGGGGGTTCCCGAGACCCAGTACTTC.

V is TRBV7-8 and J is TRBJ1-3; D is possibly TRBD1 (6 bases). The CDR3 runs to 17 residues. Germline CDR1 and CDR2: SGHVS and FQNEAQ. V lost 6 bases and J lost 0, with 18 bases in between. CDR3 loop: CASRFSPGGSSGNTIYF. The DNA for the CDR3 is TGTGCCAGCAGATTTTCCCCCGGGGGCAGCTCTGGAAACACCATATATTTT.

The chain carries TRBV5-3 and TRBJ2-5; 10 positions match TRBD2. Being an ORF, TRBV5-3 has a function that is uncertain. CDR3 size: 19 residues. J lost 5 bases, V lost 0 bases, and 16 bases had no gene match. CDR3 in DNA: TGTGCCAGAAGCTTGGGGTCCCTAAGGGTAGCGGGGGGTCGGGAGACCCAGTACTTC. Amino acid sequence: CARSLGSLRVAGGRETQYF.

This chain uses TRBV7-2 with TRBJ2-5; possible D gene TRBD1, 6 bases. Germline V gene lookup returns CDR1 SGHTA and CDR2 FQGNSA. The CDR3 has 13 amino acids. V shed 3 bases and J shed 4 bases, with 9 bases lying between them. The CDR3 protein is CASSFNRVETQYF. For the CDR3, the DNA is TGTGCCAGCAGCTTCAACAGGGTAGAGACCCAGTACTTC.

The chain combines TRBV5-1 with TRBJ2-1; 8 bases are a match to TRBD2. Trimming cost V 2 bases and J 4 bases; bases outside gene matches: 2. This CDR3 has 14 residues. In germline, CDR1 is SGHRS, CDR2 YFSETQ. The CDR3 loop is CASSLAGEYNEQFF. The CDR3 DNA follows: TGCGCCAGCAGCTTAGCGGGGGAGTACAATGAGCAGTTCTTC. Based on the CDR3 plus reference TRBV5-1 and TRBJ2-1, the full variable domain is KAGVTQTPRYLIKTRGQQVTLSCSPISGHRSVSWYQQTPGQGLQFLFEYFSETQRNKGNFPGRFSGRQFSNSRSEMNVSTLELGDSALYLCASSLAGEYNEQFFGPGTRLTVL.

This chain uses TRBV5-4 with TRBJ2-1, with 8 bases fitting TRBD1. The CDR3 loop spans 13 amino acids. Unmatched junction bases numbered 2, after V lost 3 bases and J lost 6 bases. Germline CDR1 reads SGHNT; CDR2 reads YYREEE (reference sequence). The CDR3 nucleotides are TGTGCCAGCAGCTCTGGACAGGGCAATGAGCAGTTCTTC. This gives the protein CASSSGQGNEQFF.

The CDR3 sequence is CAWGQEKLFF. In DNA form, the CDR3 reads TGTGCCTGGGGGCAGGAAAAACTGTTTTTT. This chain links TRBV30 with TRBJ1-4; D not certain. The CDR3 runs to 10 residues. CDR1 and CDR2 from the germline V gene are GTSNPN and SVGIG (reference sequence). With 5 bases removed from V and 8 bases from J, the gap between germline ends came to 6 bases.

The gene calls are TRBV2 and TRBJ1-6; 12 nucleotides match TRBD1. Germline CDR1 SNHLY, CDR2 FYNNEI. The CDR3 spans 15 residues. The ends lost 6 bases at V and 10 bases at J; junction bases unmatched: 7. The CDR3 region is CASRTGTGGYSPLHF. The CDR3 DNA is TGTGCCAGCAGGACCGGGACAGGGGGCTACTCACCCCTCCACTTT. The full variable domain, rest sourced from reference TRBV2 and TRBJ1-6, is EPEVTQTPSHQVTQMGQEVILRCVPISNHLYFYWYRQILGQKVEFLVSFYNNEISEKSEIFDDQFSVERPDGSNFTLKIRSTKLEDSAMYFCASRTGTGGYSPLHFGNGTRLTVT.

A word on this clone: The same CDR3 can be traced to other DNA sequences in this sample. CDR3 protein: CASSQGTGGSYEQYF. The CDR3 coding sequence is TGCGCCAGCAGCCAAGGGACAGGGGGTTCCTACGAGCAGTACTTC. V is TRBV4-3 and J is TRBJ2-7; 10 bases map to TRBD1. Per the germline V gene, CDR1 is LGHNA and CDR2 is YSLEER. The V segment lost 1 base and the J segment 1 base; nucleotides outside the gene matches: 1. The CDR3 runs to 15 residues.

The chain is built from TRBV27 and TRBJ1-2; D is ambiguous. V lost 9 bases and J lost 4, with 9 bases in between. Germline assignment: CDR1 MNHEY and CDR2 SMNVEV (reference sequence). This CDR3 is 11 amino acids long. As DNA, the CDR3 is TGTGCCAGGGGTCGGACCTATGGCTACACCTTC. As protein: CARGRTYGYTF.

This chain links TRBV28 with TRBJ2-1, with D possibly called TRBD1 or TRBD2 (6 bases each). V gave up 3 bases and J gave up 10 bases, with 10 bases separating them. This CDR3 is 12 amino acids long. Germline V gives CDR1 MDHEN, CDR2 SYDVKM. The CDR3 nucleotides read TGTGCCAGCAGTTTTCGGGGGCGGGAGCAGTTCTTC. As protein: CASSFRGREQFF.

The chain has TRBV6-1 and TRBJ2-5; 7 bases align to TRBD2. The CDR3 is 14 residues long. CDR1 is MNHNS, CDR2 SASEGT, per germline. V shed 7 bases and J 4 bases; nucleotides not matched to a gene: 9. The CDR3 reads CASTPGGGVETQYF. The CDR3 DNA reads TGTGCCAGCACCCCGGGGGGAGGGGTAGAGACCCAGTACTTC.

The gene calls are TRBV9 and TRBJ2-5; unclear D gene. There are 11 residues in the CDR3. V was cut by 4 bases and J by 4 bases, with 5 bases left in between. Germline loops: CDR1 SGDLS, CDR2 YYNGEE. CDR3 DNA: TGTGCCAGCAGCCCGGGAGAGACCCAGTACTTC. Residues: CASSPGETQYF. Supplemented by reference TRBV9 and TRBJ2-5, the full variable domain reads DSGVTQTPKHLITATGQRVTLRCSPRSGDLSVYWYQQSLDQGLQFLIQYYNGEERAKGNILERFSAQQFPDLHSELNLSSLELGDSALYFCASSPGETQYFGPGTRLLVL.

V gene TRBV11-2 combines with J gene TRBJ1-3; D unclear. There are 16 residues in the CDR3. Trimming cost V 0 bases and J 0 bases, with 9 bases left between them. Germline CDR1 is SGHAT and CDR2 is FQNNGV. The CDR3: CASSLDRASSGNTIYF. DNA for the CDR3: TGTGCCAGCAGCTTAGATAGGGCCAGCTCTGGAAACACCATATATTTT.

The gene calls are TRBV6-1 and TRBJ1-5, with a weak D call TRBD1 (5 bases). V was pared by 6 bases and J by 11 bases, with 14 bases between. In germline, CDR1 is MNHNS, CDR2 SASEGT. This CDR3 has 12 amino acids. DNA of the CDR3: TGTGCCAGCAGAGGGACCGAATGGGCCCAGCATTTT. It is translated as CASRGTEWAQHF.

The chain couples TRBV19 to TRBJ2-7; TRBD1 matches at 8 bases. CDR1 LNHDA and CDR2 SQIVND come from the germline V gene (reference sequence). Germline trimming cut 7 bases from V and 4 bases from J; bases unmatched to any gene: 6. The CDR3 runs to 13 residues. DNA for the CDR3: TGTGCCAGTATGGGTCAGGGGGCTTACGAGCAGTACTTC. Protein sequence: CASMGQGAYEQYF.

In DNA, the CDR3 is TGTGCCAGCAGCCGAGGGGCGGCTAGCGGGGGGACCCAGTACTTC. It codes for CASSRGAASGGTQYF. This chain joins TRBV14 and TRBJ2-5; TRBD2 aligns across 10 bases. CDR1 SGHDN and CDR2 FVKESK come from the germline V gene. The CDR3 is 15 amino acids. With V trimmed by 4 bases and J by 7 bases, 9 bases remained unmatched.

This clone was recorded once. The chain links TRBV7-2 to TRBJ2-1, with 8 bases matching TRBD2. The V and J ends lost 5 bases and 5 bases, in that order; junction bases with no gene match: 11. From germline, CDR1 is SGHTA and CDR2 FQGNSA. The CDR3 is 16 residues long. The DNA for the CDR3 is TGTGCCAGCAGCATCAGTAGCGGGGCAGGAAACAATGAGCAGTTCTTC. It yields the protein CASSISSGAGNNEQFF.

The gene calls are TRBV7-6 and TRBJ1-6; perhaps TRBD1 as D (5 bases). Looked up from germline, CDR1 is SGHVS and CDR2 is FNYEAQ. Trimming removed 1 base from V and 0 bases from J, with 7 bases in between. The CDR3 totals 16 residues. In nucleotides, the CDR3 is TGTGCCAGCAGCTTAGGACAGAGCTCCTATAATTCACCCCTCCACTTT. It translates to CASSLGQSSYNSPLHF.

The chain recombines TRBV5-6 with TRBJ1-1; possible D gene TRBD1, 6 bases. The CDR3 runs to 11 residues. Trimming took 0 bases from V and 11 from J, leaving 8 bases between them. Germline V gene lookup returns CDR1 SGHDT and CDR2 YYEEEE. CDR3 in amino acids: CASSLAGEAFF. The CDR3 nucleotides read TGTGCCAGCAGCTTGGCAGGGGAGGCTTTCTTT.

A few counts support this clone. V is TRBV7-6 and J is TRBJ1-1, with D uncertain. This CDR3 is built from 9 residues. V shed 5 bases and J shed 11 bases, with 6 bases lying between them. Germline V gene lookup returns CDR1 SGHVS and CDR2 FNYEAQ. CDR3: CASSPRAFF. The CDR3 bases are TGTGCCAGCAGCCCGAGGGCTTTCTTT.